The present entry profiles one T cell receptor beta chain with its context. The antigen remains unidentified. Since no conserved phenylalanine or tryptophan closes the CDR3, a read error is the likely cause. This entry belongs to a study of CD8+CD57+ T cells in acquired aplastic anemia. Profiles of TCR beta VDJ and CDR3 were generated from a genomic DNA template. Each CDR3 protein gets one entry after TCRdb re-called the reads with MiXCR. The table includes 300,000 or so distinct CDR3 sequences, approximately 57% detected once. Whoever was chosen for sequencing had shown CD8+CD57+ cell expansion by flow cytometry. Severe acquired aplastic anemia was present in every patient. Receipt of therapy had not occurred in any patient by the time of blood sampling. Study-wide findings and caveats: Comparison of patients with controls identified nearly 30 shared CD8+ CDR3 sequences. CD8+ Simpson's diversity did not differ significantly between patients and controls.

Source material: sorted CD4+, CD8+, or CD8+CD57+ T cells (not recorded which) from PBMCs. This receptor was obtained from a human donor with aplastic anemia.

This chain's CDR3 is CASSQAGTSGRAVYEQYL. The CDR3 DNA reads TGTGCCAGCAGCCAAGCCGGGACTAGCGGGAGGGCCGTGTACGAGCAGTACCTC. The chain has TRBV4-2 and TRBJ2-7; TRBD2 agrees at 16 bases. This CDR3 region has 18 residues. The germline CDR1 and CDR2 sequences are LGHNA and YNFKEQ. Trimming removed 1 base from V and 4 bases from J; junction bases left unmatched: 7.